The text below deals with one TCR beta chain. The data were taken from a study of blood T cell repertoires in COVID-19. As for the study in general: COVID-19 samples, acute and convalescent, were from the United States, Italy and Spain.

TCRdb keeps only in-frame clones here, not all; method: immunoSEQ multiplex PCR. Of under 250,000 clones in the sample, roughly 81% were seen once. Germline CDR1 KGHDR, CDR2 SFDVKD. Trimming took off 4 bases at V and 5 bases at J, with 10 bases between the two ends. The CDR3 consists of 14 residues. The clonotype comes from a man aged 45-65 years who had recovered from COVID-19. Specimen: peripheral blood. The genes are TRBV24-1 and TRBJ2-2; a possible D gene is TRBD2 (6 bases). CDR3 sequence: CATSEQGRTGELFF. The DNA of the CDR3 is TGTGCCACCAGTGAACAAGGGAGGACCGGGGAGCTGTTTTTT.